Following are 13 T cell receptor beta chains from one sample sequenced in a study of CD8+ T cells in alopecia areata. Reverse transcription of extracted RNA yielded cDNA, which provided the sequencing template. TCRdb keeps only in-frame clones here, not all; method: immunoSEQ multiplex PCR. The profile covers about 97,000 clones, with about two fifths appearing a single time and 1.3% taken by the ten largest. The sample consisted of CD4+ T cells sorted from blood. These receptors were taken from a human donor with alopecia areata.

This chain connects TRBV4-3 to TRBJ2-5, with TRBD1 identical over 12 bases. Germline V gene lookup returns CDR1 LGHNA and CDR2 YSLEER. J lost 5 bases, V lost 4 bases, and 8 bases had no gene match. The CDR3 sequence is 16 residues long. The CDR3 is CASSPYPGQGAETQYF. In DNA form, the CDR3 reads TGCGCCAGCAGCCCATACCCGGGACAGGGGGCCGAGACCCAGTACTTC.

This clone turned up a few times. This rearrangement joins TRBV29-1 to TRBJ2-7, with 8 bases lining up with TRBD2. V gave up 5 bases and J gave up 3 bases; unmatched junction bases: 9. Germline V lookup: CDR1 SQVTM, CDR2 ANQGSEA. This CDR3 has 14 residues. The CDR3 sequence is CSVRTSGSGYEQYF. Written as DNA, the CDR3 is TGCAGCGTTCGGACCAGCGGGAGTGGCTACGAGCAGTACTTC.

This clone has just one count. CDR3 sequence: CAWSVTEALGYTF. In nucleotides, the CDR3 is TGTGCCTGGAGTGTAACAGAGGCATTGGGCTACACCTTC. V usage is TRBV30 and J usage is TRBJ1-2, with D uncertain. The CDR3 runs 13 residues. Trimming stripped 0 bases from V and 8 bases from J, with 13 bases between. The V gene's germline CDR1 is GTSNPN and CDR2 SVGIG (reference sequence). Complete variable domain (other parts from reference TRBV30 and TRBJ1-2): SQTIHQWPATLVQPVGSPLSLECTVEGTSNPNLYWYRQAAGRGLQLLFYSVGIGQISSEVPQNLSASRPQDRQFILSSKKLLLSDSGFYLCAWSVTEALGYTFGSGTRLTVV.

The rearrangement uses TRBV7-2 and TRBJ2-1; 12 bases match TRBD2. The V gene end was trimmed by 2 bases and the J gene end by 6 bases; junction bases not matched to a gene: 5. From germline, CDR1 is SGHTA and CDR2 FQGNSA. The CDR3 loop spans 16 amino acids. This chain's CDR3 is CASSLLAGGASNEQFF. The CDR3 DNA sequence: TGTGCCAGCAGCTTACTAGCGGGAGGGGCTAGCAATGAGCAGTTCTTC.

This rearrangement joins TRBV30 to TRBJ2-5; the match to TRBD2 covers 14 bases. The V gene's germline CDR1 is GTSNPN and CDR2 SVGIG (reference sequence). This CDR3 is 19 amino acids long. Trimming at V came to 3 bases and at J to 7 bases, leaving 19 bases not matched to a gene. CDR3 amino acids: CAWSRGTSGSRVTGGTQYF. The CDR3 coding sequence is TGTGCCTGGAGCCGAGGGACTAGCGGGAGTAGGGTAACGGGGGGGACCCAGTACTTC.

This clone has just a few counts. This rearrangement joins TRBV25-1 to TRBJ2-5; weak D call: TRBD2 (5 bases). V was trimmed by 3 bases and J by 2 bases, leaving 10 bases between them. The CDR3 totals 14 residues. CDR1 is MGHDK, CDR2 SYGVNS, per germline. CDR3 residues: CASSEDWIQETQYF. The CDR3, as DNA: TGTGCCAGCAGTGAGGACTGGATTCAAGAGACCCAGTACTTC.

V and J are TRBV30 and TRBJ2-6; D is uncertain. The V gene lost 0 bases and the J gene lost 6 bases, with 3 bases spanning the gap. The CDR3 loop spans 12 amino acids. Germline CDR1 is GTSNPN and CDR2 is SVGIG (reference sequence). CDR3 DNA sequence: TGTGCCTGGAGTGTATCGGCCAACGTCCTGACTTTC. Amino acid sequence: CAWSVSANVLTF.

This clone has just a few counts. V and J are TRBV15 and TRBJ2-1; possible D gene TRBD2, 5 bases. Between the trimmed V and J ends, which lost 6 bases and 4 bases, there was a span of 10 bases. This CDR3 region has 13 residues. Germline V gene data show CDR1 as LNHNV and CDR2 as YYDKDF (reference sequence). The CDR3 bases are TGTGCCACCAGGTGGTCGGGATACAATGAGCAGTTCTTC. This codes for CATRWSGYNEQFF.

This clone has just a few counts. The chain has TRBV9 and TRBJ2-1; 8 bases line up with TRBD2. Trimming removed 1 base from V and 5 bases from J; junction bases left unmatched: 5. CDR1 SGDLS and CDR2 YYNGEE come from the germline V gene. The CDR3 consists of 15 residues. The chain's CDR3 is CASSVLSGSNNEQFF. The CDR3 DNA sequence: TGTGCCAGCAGCGTACTAAGCGGGAGTAACAATGAGCAGTTCTTC.

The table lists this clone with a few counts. The CDR3 DNA is TGTGCCAGCAGCCCCGGGGTCAACTCCTACGAGCAGTACTTC. Encoded protein: CASSPGVNSYEQYF. The V call is TRBV7-9, the J call TRBJ2-7; D is perhaps TRBD2 (5 bases). V was pared by 5 bases and J by 0 bases, with 11 bases between. The CDR3 totals 14 residues. CDR1 is SEHNR and CDR2 is FQNEAQ in the germline V gene (reference sequence).

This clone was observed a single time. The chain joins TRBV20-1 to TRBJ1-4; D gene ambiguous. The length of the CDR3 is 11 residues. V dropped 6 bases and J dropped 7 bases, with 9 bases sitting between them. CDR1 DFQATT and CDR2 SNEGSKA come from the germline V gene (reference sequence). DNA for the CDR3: TGCAGTGCAACGTTTAGTGAAAAACTGTTTTTT. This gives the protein CSATFSEKLFF.

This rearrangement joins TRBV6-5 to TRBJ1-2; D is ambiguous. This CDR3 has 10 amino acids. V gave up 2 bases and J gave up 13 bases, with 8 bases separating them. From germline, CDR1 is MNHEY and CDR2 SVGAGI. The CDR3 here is CASSYTLFTF. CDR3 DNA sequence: TGTGCCAGCAGTTACACCCTTTTCACCTTC.

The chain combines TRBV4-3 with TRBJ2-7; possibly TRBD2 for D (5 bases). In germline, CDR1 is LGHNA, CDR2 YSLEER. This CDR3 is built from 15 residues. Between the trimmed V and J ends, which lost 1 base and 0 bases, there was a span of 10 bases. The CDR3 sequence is CASSQVGESSYEQYF. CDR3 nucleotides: TGCGCCAGCAGCCAAGTTGGGGAGAGCTCCTACGAGCAGTACTTC.